The next 32 T cell receptor beta chains were all read from a single sample in a study of blood T cell repertoires in COVID-19. TCRdb's table, derived via immunoSEQ multiplex PCR, lists solely in-frame clones and lacks some. Of roughly 250,000 clones in the sample, more than 75% are singletons; the top ten hold 2% to 2.5%. The sequenced sample was PBMCs or T cells enriched from blood (not recorded which). Receptor source: a woman between 50 and 59 years old who had recovered from COVID-19.

This sequence joins TRBV7-9 and TRBJ1-1; D gene uncertain. Deletions cut 5 bases from V and 7 bases from J, with 8 bases between. Germline lookup yields CDR1 SEHNR and CDR2 FQNEAQ (reference sequence). The CDR3 length is 11 residues. CDR3 in DNA: TGTGCCAGCAGCCTTGAGGGTGAAGCTTTCTTT. Protein sequence: CASSLEGEAFF.

CDR3 in DNA: TGTGCCAGCAGCTTGGGGCAGGGGGCAGTCAAGACCCAGTACTTC. It encodes CASSLGQGAVKTQYF. This chain connects TRBV5-4 to TRBJ2-5; TRBD1 matches at 8 bases. This CDR3 spans 15 amino acids. V dropped 0 bases and J dropped 6; count of bases not matched to a gene: 7. The germline gives CDR1 SGHNT, CDR2 YYREEE (reference sequence).

The chain links TRBV27 to TRBJ2-5; D is perhaps TRBD2 (5 bases). CDR1 and CDR2 from the germline V gene are MNHEY and SMNVEV (reference sequence). Trimming stripped 3 bases from V and 7 bases from J, with 12 bases between. This CDR3 has 13 amino acids. CDR3 nucleotides: TGTGCCAGCAGTTTTGGGGTCGAGGGGACCCAGTACTTC. Encoded protein: CASSFGVEGTQYF.

The chain joins TRBV5-1 to TRBJ2-6; D uncertain. V shed 0 bases and J shed 0 bases, with 13 bases lying between them. The CDR3 consists of 18 residues. The germline V gene has CDR1 SGHRS and CDR2 YFSETQ. CDR3 sequence: CASSLAPGLPSGANVLTF. CDR3 in DNA: TGCGCCAGCAGCTTGGCCCCAGGTTTGCCCTCTGGGGCCAACGTCCTGACTTTC.

The chain is built from TRBV6-2 or TRBV6-3 and TRBJ1-5; possible D gene TRBD1, 6 bases. This CDR3 is 13 amino acids long. Trimming took off 4 bases at V and 10 bases at J, with 14 bases between the two ends. Looked up from germline, CDR1 is MNHEY and CDR2 is SVGEGT. CDR3 region: CASSFFQGQPQHF. The CDR3 coding sequence is TGTGCCAGCAGTTTCTTTCAGGGACAACCCCAGCATTTT.

This chain links TRBV6-2 or TRBV6-3 with TRBJ1-5; 9 nucleotides match TRBD1. The CDR3 spans 14 residues. The junction had 3 bases not matched to a gene; V was cut back by 4 bases and J by 5 bases. The V gene's germline CDR1 is MNHEY and CDR2 SVGEGT. The chain's CDR3 is CASSLGQGYQPQHF. As DNA, the CDR3 is TGTGCCAGCAGTTTGGGACAGGGATATCAGCCCCAGCATTTT.

The rearrangement uses TRBV12-3 or TRBV12-4 and TRBJ2-5; TRBD1 might be the D (5 bases). V lost 5 bases to trimming and J lost 9 bases, with 10 bases between them. This CDR3 has 11 amino acids. CDR3 DNA: TGTGCCAGCAGTACCCAGGGTGCCCAGTACTTC. It yields the protein CASSTQGAQYF.

The chain is built from TRBV19 and TRBJ2-5, with 7 bases identical to TRBD1. The V gene end was trimmed by 5 bases and the J gene end by 4 bases; junction bases not matched to a gene: 16. Germline loops: CDR1 LNHDA, CDR2 SQIVND (reference sequence). This CDR3 is 17 amino acids long. In DNA form, the CDR3 reads TGTGCCAGTAGTGCCCCGCTTAGACAGGGCTTCAGAGAGACCCAGTACTTC. Protein product: CASSAPLRQGFRETQYF.

The chain uses TRBV9 and TRBJ2-7; 9 bases match TRBD1. Germline CDR1 SGDLS, CDR2 YYNGEE. The CDR3 has 13 residues. V lost 3 bases and J lost 7; bases outside the gene matches: 5. The CDR3 here is CASSDGTGWEQYF. The DNA of the CDR3 is TGTGCCAGCAGCGATGGGACAGGGTGGGAGCAGTACTTC.

The rearrangement uses TRBV5-6 and TRBJ2-3; unclear D gene. Germline lookup yields CDR1 SGHDT and CDR2 YYEEEE. With 4 bases removed from V and 5 bases from J, the gap between germline ends came to 8 bases. The length of the CDR3 is 12 residues. CDR3 sequence reads: CASSLGQDTQYF. The CDR3 nucleotides are TGTGCCAGCAGCCTTGGGCAAGATACGCAGTATTTT. The entire variable domain, with the rest obtained from reference TRBV5-6 and TRBJ2-3, is as follows: DAGVTQSPTHLIKTRGQQVTLRCSPKSGHDTVSWYQQALGQGPQFIFQYYEEEERQRGNFPDRFSGHQFPNYSSELNVNALLLGDSALYLCASSLGQDTQYFGPGTRLTVL.

In nucleotides, the CDR3 is TGTGCCAGCAGATCCGGGACGAACACCGGGGAGCTGTTTTTT. It is translated as CASRSGTNTGELFF. The chain couples TRBV11-2 to TRBJ2-2; a possible D gene is TRBD2 (5 bases). Germline V lookup: CDR1 SGHAT, CDR2 FQNNGV. CDR3 length: 14 residues. The germline V and J ends were trimmed by 6 bases and 0 bases, with 8 bases remaining between them.

The rearrangement uses TRBV5-6 and TRBJ2-7; 7 nucleotides match TRBD2. The germline V gene has CDR1 SGHDT and CDR2 YYEEEE. This CDR3 spans 15 amino acids. Losses at the gene ends were 4 bases for V and 1 base for J; bases not matched to a gene: 8. CDR3 bases: TGTGCCAGCAGCCCGGGACTACGCGCTTCCTACGAGCAGTACTTC. Protein: CASSPGLRASYEQYF.

The V gene is TRBV4-3, the J gene TRBJ1-5; no clear D. The length of the CDR3 is 14 residues. V shed 1 base and J shed 2 bases, with 6 bases lying between them. From germline, CDR1 is LGHNA and CDR2 YSLEER. The DNA for the CDR3 is TGCGCCAGCAGCCAAGCAGTGCGCAATCAGCCCCAGCATTTT. Encoded protein: CASSQAVRNQPQHF.

The chain carries TRBV6-5 and TRBJ2-7, with 7 bases identical to TRBD2. Per germline, CDR1 MNHEY and CDR2 SVGAGI. V lost 4 bases to trimming and J lost 3 bases; unmatched junction nucleotides: 9. The CDR3 runs to 15 residues. The DNA for the CDR3 is TGTGCCAGCAGTTCCCAGTCGACGGGGGGCTACGAGCAGTACTTC. Residues: CASSSQSTGGYEQYF.

J is TRBJ2-2 and V is TRBV5-1; 13 bases match TRBD2. The CDR3 loop spans 17 amino acids. The germline CDR1 and CDR2 sequences are SGHRS and YFSETQ. After removal of 0 bases from V and 7 bases from J, the junction contained 6 bases not matched to a gene. CDR3 in amino acids: CASSLELAGGPGGELFF. In DNA, the CDR3 is TGCGCCAGCAGCTTGGAACTAGCGGGGGGGCCCGGCGGGGAGCTGTTTTTT.

V and J are TRBV5-1 and TRBJ1-6; D gene ambiguous. This CDR3 is 14 amino acids long. Trimming stripped 2 bases from V and 9 bases from J, with 12 bases between. CDR1 is SGHRS and CDR2 is YFSETQ in the germline V gene. CDR3 residues: CASSLGTEGSPLHF. CDR3 nucleotide sequence: TGCGCCAGCAGCTTAGGCACTGAGGGTTCACCCCTCCACTTT.

This sequence joins TRBV28 and TRBJ2-3; possibly TRBD1 for D (6 bases). The CDR3 is 17 residues long. V lost 7 bases and J lost 6, with 26 bases in between. Germline V gene data show CDR1 as MDHEN and CDR2 as SYDVKM. As DNA, the CDR3 is TGTGCCAGCACCTTCTCCAACAGGGCCCCCCGGTGGGATACGCAGTATTTT. It is translated as CASTFSNRAPRWDTQYF.

This clone has a handful of counts. This chain links TRBV10-1 with TRBJ1-6; TRBD1 might be the D (6 bases). This CDR3 has 18 amino acids. The V gene lost 7 bases and the J gene lost 5 bases, with 24 bases spanning the gap. Germline V gene data show CDR1 as WNHNN and CDR2 as SYGVQD (reference sequence). The CDR3: CASTLLDMGRGDNSPLHF. CDR3 sequence (DNA): TGCGCCAGCACCCTTCTTGATATGGGCAGGGGAGATAATTCACCCCTCCACTTT.

This clone was counted a few times. The chain has TRBV5-1 and TRBJ2-3, with a tentative D call TRBD1 (5 bases). The CDR3 has 15 residues. With 5 bases removed from V and 2 bases from J, the gap between germline ends came to 15 bases. Germline loops: CDR1 SGHRS, CDR2 YFSETQ. CDR3 in DNA: TGCGCCAGCAGAGCTGCCCGGACAATCACAGATACGCAGTATTTT. Protein: CASRAARTITDTQYF.

This clone was seen once. This chain connects TRBV7-6 to TRBJ1-1, with D tentatively TRBD1 (6 bases). Trimming pared 0 bases from V and 4 bases from J, leaving 12 bases between. The germline CDR1 and CDR2 sequences are SGHVS and FNYEAQ. The CDR3 runs to 15 residues. The chain's CDR3 is CASSLAGAAGTEAFF. CDR3 nucleotides: TGTGCCAGCAGCTTAGCGGGGGCCGCGGGCACTGAAGCTTTCTTT. The variable domain in full, completed from reference TRBV7-6 and TRBJ1-1, reads GAGVSQSPRYKVTKRGQDVALRCDPISGHVSLYWYRQALGQGPEFLTYFNYEAQQDKSGLPNDRFSAERPEGSISTLTIQRTEQRDSAMYRCASSLAGAAGTEAFFGQGTRLTVV.

The chain is built from TRBV9 and TRBJ2-6, with 7 bases identical to TRBD1. CDR3 length: 17 residues. CDR1 SGDLS and CDR2 YYNGEE come from the germline V gene. J was trimmed by 0 bases and V by 4 bases; bases with no gene match: 7. The CDR3 nucleotides are TGTGCCAGCAGCATATCAGGGACAGCCTCTGGGGCCAACGTCCTGACTTTC. Residues: CASSISGTASGANVLTF. Supplemented by reference TRBV9 and TRBJ2-6, the full variable domain reads DSGVTQTPKHLITATGQRVTLRCSPRSGDLSVYWYQQSLDQGLQFLIQYYNGEERAKGNILERFSAQQFPDLHSELNLSSLELGDSALYFCASSISGTASGANVLTFGAGSRLTVL.

The chain combines TRBV6-5 with TRBJ2-1, with 8 positions matching TRBD1. V trimming: 6 bases; J trimming: 9 bases; junction bases outside the gene matches: 7. Germline V CDR1 and CDR2: MNHEY, SVGAGI. CDR3 size: 13 residues. The CDR3 DNA is TGTGCCAGCAGCCACGGGACAGGAGGTGAGCAGTTCTTC. Translation: CASSHGTGGEQFF.

V gene TRBV30 combines with J gene TRBJ1-5; 11 bases are shared with TRBD1. The CDR3 spans 15 residues. V shed 3 bases and J 6 bases; nucleotides not matched to a gene: 7. In germline, CDR1 is GTSNPN, CDR2 SVGIG (reference sequence). The CDR3 loop reads CAWRSRDRGAQPQHF. Here the CDR3 DNA reads TGTGCCTGGAGAAGCCGGGACAGGGGGGCTCAGCCCCAGCATTTT.

The J gene is TRBJ1-5, the V gene TRBV7-9, with 8 nucleotides matching TRBD1. Unmatched junction bases numbered 4, after V lost 5 bases and J lost 1 base. The germline V gene encodes CDR1 SEHNR and CDR2 FQNEAQ (reference sequence). This CDR3 is built from 15 residues. The CDR3 bases are TGTGCCAGCAGCATTGGGACAGGCAGCAATCAGCCCCAGCATTTT. Residues: CASSIGTGSNQPQHF.

The chain joins TRBV7-3 to TRBJ2-6, with D possibly matching TRBD1 (5 bases). With 4 bases removed from V and 0 bases from J, the gap between germline ends came to 13 bases. Germline V gives CDR1 SGHTA, CDR2 FQGTGA. The length of the CDR3 is 17 residues. CDR3 coding DNA: TGTGCCAGCAGCTCGATCGCAGGGTTCTCTGGGGCCAACGTCCTGACTTTC. Translating it yields CASSSIAGFSGANVLTF.

The gene calls are TRBV6-5 and TRBJ2-1; tentatively, D is TRBD2 (6 bases). Per germline, CDR1 MNHEY and CDR2 SVGAGI. V was cut by 0 bases and J by 2 bases, with 11 bases left in between. The CDR3 runs to 16 residues. The CDR3 region is CASSYSFSGTYNEQFF. The DNA for the CDR3 is TGTGCCAGCAGTTACTCTTTTAGCGGAACCTACAATGAGCAGTTCTTC.

The rearrangement links TRBV7-9 to TRBJ1-1; no firm D call. Germline values: CDR1 SEHNR, CDR2 FQNEAQ (reference sequence). The CDR3 spans 18 residues. V lost 4 bases and J 4 bases, leaving 25 bases between the germline ends. The CDR3 DNA reads TGTGCCAGCAGCTCAGCCCCAGGTGGTTTGTGGCCTGCCACTGAAGCTTTCTTT. As protein: CASSSAPGGLWPATEAFF. Drawing the rest from reference TRBV7-9 and TRBJ1-1, the complete variable domain is DTGVSQNPRHKITKRGQNVTFRCDPISEHNRLYWYRQTLGQGPEFLTYFQNEAQLEKSRLLSDRFSAERPKGSFSTLEIQRTEQGDSAMYLCASSSAPGGLWPATEAFFGQGTRLTVV.

This clone was detected a few times. The chain links TRBV6-5 to TRBJ1-3; weak D call: TRBD1 (5 bases). The CDR3 contains 14 residues. The V end lost 6 bases, the J end lost 3 bases, and 12 bases lay between the germline ends. CDR1 and CDR2 (germline): MNHEY, SVGAGI. The CDR3 DNA reads as TGTGCCAGCAGGCCAACAGGTCGTGGAAACACCATATATTTT. This sequence encodes CASRPTGRGNTIYF.

The chain couples TRBV16 to TRBJ2-7; TRBD1 aligns across 7 bases. CDR3 length: 15 residues. Germline CDR1 KGHSY, CDR2 FQNENV. J lost 6 bases, V lost 2 bases, and 10 bases had no gene match. CDR3 bases: TGTGCCAGCAGCCAACAAGGAACAGGGGTGAGCGAGCAGTACTTC. Translated: CASSQQGTGVSEQYF.

The gene calls are TRBV7-9 and TRBJ2-7; D unclear. V lost 1 base to trimming and J lost 3 bases, with 10 bases between them. The CDR3 sequence is 14 residues long. Germline V lookup: CDR1 SEHNR, CDR2 FQNEAQ (reference sequence). The DNA for the CDR3 is TGTGCCAGCAGCTTAGGGAACAGCATCTACGAGCAGTACTTC. Translation gives CASSLGNSIYEQYF.

This clone occurred once. The DNA for the CDR3 is TGTGCCAGCAGTTTAGGACAGGCTTACACCTCCTACGAGCAGTACTTC. Its translation: CASSLGQAYTSYEQYF. V is TRBV28 and J is TRBJ2-7; 7 bases are shared with TRBD1. This CDR3 region has 16 residues. The germline gives CDR1 MDHEN, CDR2 SYDVKM. V lost 2 bases and J lost 0; bases outside the gene matches: 7.

The chain has TRBV9 and TRBJ2-5; 10 bases are a match to TRBD1. The germline V gene encodes CDR1 SGDLS and CDR2 YYNGEE. This CDR3 has 15 residues. The ends lost 0 bases at V and 6 bases at J; junction bases unmatched: 5. This chain's CDR3 is CASSVGGQGTQTQYF. The CDR3 coding sequence is TGTGCCAGCAGCGTAGGGGGACAGGGGACGCAGACCCAGTACTTC. Using reference TRBV9 and TRBJ2-5 for the parts outside the CDR3, the full variable domain is DSGVTQTPKHLITATGQRVTLRCSPRSGDLSVYWYQQSLDQGLQFLIQYYNGEERAKGNILERFSAQQFPDLHSELNLSSLELGDSALYFCASSVGGQGTQTQYFGPGTRLLVL.